The 9 T cell receptor beta chains below were found in one sample sequenced in a study of blood T cell repertoires in COVID-19. Here immunoSEQ multiplex PCR was the method, and the copy in TCRdb shows in-frame clones only, minus some. The sample carries about 220,000 clones, 84% recorded once. Sequencing input: peripheral blood. The source is a man in his fifties or sixties with active or convalescent COVID-19.

The rearrangement joins TRBV18 to TRBJ1-4, with D uncertain. Trimming left V 2 bases short and J 7 bases short, with 11 bases between. The CDR3 is 14 amino acids. The germline V gene has CDR1 KGHSH and CDR2 LQKENI. The CDR3 DNA is TGTGCCAGCTCACCAGGCGGGCTGGGTGAAAAACTGTTTTTT. Protein sequence: CASSPGGLGEKLFF.

The V gene is TRBV5-5, the J gene TRBJ2-1; TRBD2 matches at 12 bases. The germline CDR1 and CDR2 sequences are SGHKS and YYEKEE (reference sequence). The length of the CDR3 is 15 residues. Trimming took 3 bases from V and 5 from J; bases not matched to a gene: 3. The CDR3 here is CASSSSGGEDNEQFF. CDR3 coding DNA: TGTGCCAGCAGCTCTAGCGGGGGGGAGGACAATGAGCAGTTCTTC. Using reference TRBV5-5 and TRBJ2-1 for the parts outside the CDR3, the full variable domain is DAGVTQSPTHLIKTRGQQVTLRCSPISGHKSVSWYQQVLGQGPQFIFQYYEKEERGRGNFPDRFSARQFPNYSSELNVNALLLGDSALYLCASSSSGGEDNEQFFGPGTRLTVL.

This clone is a singleton in its sample. This rearrangement joins TRBV13 to TRBJ2-6; the D gene is possibly TRBD1 (6 bases). The ends were cut back, 5 bases at V and 4 bases at J, with 18 bases in the middle. The CDR3 spans 17 residues. CDR1 is PRHDT, CDR2 FYEKMQ, per germline (reference sequence). CDR3 DNA: TGTGCCAGCAGCACAGAAACAGGGTGGGCCGGGGCCAACGTCCTGACTTTC. The encoded protein is CASSTETGWAGANVLTF. Based on the CDR3 plus reference TRBV13 and TRBJ2-6, the full variable domain is AAGVIQSPRHLIKEKRETATLKCYPIPRHDTVYWYQQGPGQDPQFLISFYEKMQSDKGSIPDRFSAQQFSDYHSELNMSSLELGDSALYFCASSTETGWAGANVLTFGAGSRLTVL.

The rearrangement uses TRBV7-9 and TRBJ2-6, with TRBD1 matching over 9 bases. V shed 4 bases and J 5 bases; nucleotides not matched to a gene: 9. The CDR3 is 17 residues long. Looked up from germline, CDR1 is SEHNR and CDR2 is FQNEAQ (reference sequence). CDR3 in amino acids: CASSSGDRVRRANVLTF. For the CDR3, the DNA is TGTGCCAGCAGCTCGGGGGACAGGGTGAGGCGGGCCAACGTCCTGACTTTC.

V is TRBV29-1 and J is TRBJ2-4, with D perhaps TRBD2 (5 bases). This CDR3 has 13 amino acids. The ends were cut back, 6 bases at V and 6 bases at J, with 15 bases in the middle. The germline V gene has CDR1 SQVTM and CDR2 ANQGSEA. The CDR3: CSVLPRAGNIQYF. The CDR3 bases are TGCAGCGTCCTGCCCCGGGCGGGAAACATTCAGTACTTC.

The genes are TRBV4-3 and TRBJ2-3, with D possibly matching TRBD1 (6 bases). The CDR3 length is 16 residues. V was trimmed by 4 bases and J by 0 bases, leaving 14 bases between them. Germline lookup yields CDR1 LGHNA and CDR2 YSLEER. As DNA, the CDR3 is TGCGCCAGCAGCCGCCGGACAGAAACTAGCACAGATACGCAGTATTTT. It specifies CASSRRTETSTDTQYF.

On this clone itself: This CDR3 is also generated by other DNA sequences in the sample. The rearrangement joins TRBV7-2 to TRBJ2-5, with unresolved D. From germline, CDR1 is SGHTA and CDR2 FQGNSA. V was cut by 0 bases and J by 2 bases, with 7 bases left in between. There are 14 residues in the CDR3. The CDR3 region is CASSLAGAQETQYF. The CDR3, as DNA: TGTGCCAGCAGCTTAGCGGGCGCACAAGAGACCCAGTACTTC.

This chain uses TRBV2 with TRBJ1-6; D might be TRBD1 (6 bases). The CDR3 extends over 15 amino acids. CDR1 is SNHLY, CDR2 FYNNEI, per germline. The V and J ends lost 7 bases and 0 bases respectively, with 10 bases between them. The CDR3 reads CASKTGSSYNSPLHF. CDR3 in DNA: TGTGCCAGCAAGACAGGCAGCTCCTATAATTCACCCCTCCACTTT.

The chain uses TRBV5-8 and TRBJ2-7, with D unclear. The CDR3 runs to 11 residues. The ends were cut back, 6 bases at V and 4 bases at J, with 8 bases in the middle. Germline CDR1 SGHTS, CDR2 YDEGEE. CDR3 loop: CASTKFYEQYF. In nucleotides, the CDR3 is TGTGCCAGCACCAAATTTTACGAGCAGTACTTC.